This TCR beta chain comes out of a study of T cells in Graves' hyperthyroidism and ophthalmopathy. V shed 6 bases and J 3 bases; nucleotides not matched to a gene: 4. Germline V lookup: CDR1 LGHNT, CDR2 FRNRAP. The CDR3 has 13 amino acids. The table lists this clonotype with many counts. TCR beta CDR3 regions were amplified from RNA transcripts. Carried out on the TCR CDR3, a first-round RT-PCR used the HTBI primer set. From the multiplex PCR reads, TCRdb called clonotypes with MiXCR, one entry per CDR3 protein. The sample shows 500,000 to 650,000 distinct CDR3 sequences, approximately 14% of them seen only once.

This sequence originates from a woman in her thirties or forties with Graves' hyperthyroidism. The rearrangement uses TRBV12-5 and TRBJ1-1; 7 bases map to TRBD1. Source material: blood. The CDR3 coding sequence is TGTGCTAGTGGAGGCAGGGGGGACACTGAAGCTTTCTTT. Translation: CASGGRGDTEAFF.